The 2 T cell receptor beta chains below come from one sample, sequenced in a study of human thymus T cells. The table came from immunoSEQ multiplex PCR; TCRdb's copy has only in-frame clones and leaves some out. The profile covers tens of thousands of clones, with 85% to 95% appearing a single time and 0.034% taken by the ten largest. Resections from corrective heart surgery supplied the thymus tissue. The sequencing sample was made of thymus tissue. These receptors came from a girl less than two years old with a congenital heart defect but otherwise immunologically healthy.

This chain uses TRBV19 with TRBJ2-3; D possibly corresponds to TRBD2 (5 bases). The CDR3 covers 15 residues. V lost 10 bases and J lost 2, with 19 bases in between. Germline CDR1 LNHDA, CDR2 SQIVND (reference sequence). DNA for the CDR3: TGTGCCACCACTTTCGGAGGATCCACCACAGATACGCAGTATTTT. Its protein is CATTFGGSTTDTQYF.

The genes are TRBV28 and TRBJ1-1; D is perhaps TRBD1 (5 bases). Trimming left V 6 bases short and J 1 base short, with 12 bases between. The CDR3 is made up of 14 amino acids. The germline V gene encodes CDR1 MDHEN and CDR2 SYDVKM. CDR3 sequence reads: CASSPGWGNTEAFF. CDR3 sequence (DNA): TGTGCCAGCAGCCCAGGGTGGGGGAACACTGAAGCTTTCTTT.